This is a list of T cell receptor beta chains from one sample in a study of cytomegalovirus exposure and HLA in healthy donors. The table came from immunoSEQ multiplex PCR; TCRdb's copy has only in-frame clones and leaves some out. This sample has about 89,000 clones; approximately 63% occur once, and the top ten carry 6% to 6.5%. Sequencing was done on a sample of PBMCs. The source is a woman in her 30s in good health and CMV-seronegative. Both conserved end residues are part of each CDR3. The D gene is left open where the match is weak. A row's size may be missing; if present it is once, few, many or a size class.

V gene: TRBV19; J gene: TRBJ2-1; clone size: .; D gene: .; CDR3 protein: CASSTDLVRREQFF; CDR3 DNA: TGTGCCAGTAGTACCGACTTAGTCCGTAGGGAGCAGTTCTTC
V gene: TRBV5-1; J gene: TRBJ2-1; clone size: .; D gene: .; CDR3 protein: CASSLKGRIDEQFF; CDR3 DNA: TGCGCCAGCAGCTTGAAGGGGCGGATCGATGAGCAGTTCTTC
V gene: TRBV10-3; J gene: TRBJ2-2; clone size: many; D gene: .; CDR3 protein: CAISERSGTNTGELFF; CDR3 DNA: TGTGCCATCAGTGAGCGTAGCGGCACGAACACCGGGGAGCTGTTTTTT
V gene: TRBV4-3; J gene: TRBJ2-7; clone size: few; D gene: TRBD2; CDR3 protein: CASSPGTSGYEQYF; CDR3 DNA: TGCGCCAGCAGCCCCGGGACTAGCGGCTACGAGCAGTACTTC
V gene: TRBV25-1; J gene: TRBJ2-7; clone size: .; D gene: TRBD2; CDR3 protein: CASSEFTSGRARSYEQYF; CDR3 DNA: TGTGCCAGCAGTGAATTTACTAGCGGGAGGGCCAGGTCCTACGAGCAGTACTTC
V gene: TRBV7-6; J gene: TRBJ2-3; clone size: .; D gene: TRBD2; CDR3 protein: CASSLAGGADTQYF; CDR3 DNA: TGTGCCAGCAGCTTAGCTGGGGGGGCAGATACGCAGTATTTT
V gene: TRBV7-9; J gene: TRBJ2-7; clone size: .; D gene: TRBD1; CDR3 protein: CASSPPDRGYEQYF; CDR3 DNA: TGTGCCAGCAGCCCCCCCGACAGGGGATACGAGCAGTACTTC
V gene: TRBV27; J gene: TRBJ1-1; clone size: few; D gene: .; CDR3 protein: CASSSSGAGNTEAFF; CDR3 DNA: TGTGCCAGCAGTTCATCTGGGGCAGGGAACACTGAAGCTTTCTTT
V gene: TRBV5-6; J gene: TRBJ1-3; clone size: .; D gene: TRBD1; CDR3 protein: CASSLLPGQERNTIYF; CDR3 DNA: TGTGCCAGCAGCTTGTTACCGGGACAGGAGCGAAACACCATATATTTT
V gene: TRBV7-9; J gene: TRBJ2-3; clone size: .; D gene: .; CDR3 protein: CASSSALEEADTQYF; CDR3 DNA: TGTGCCAGCAGCTCAGCCTTAGAAGAGGCAGATACGCAGTATTTT
V gene: TRBV4-1; J gene: TRBJ1-2; clone size: .; D gene: TRBD1; CDR3 protein: CASSQADREAPGYTF; CDR3 DNA: TGCGCCAGCAGCCAAGCCGACAGGGAAGCTCCTGGCTACACCTTC
V gene: TRBV29-1; J gene: TRBJ2-7; clone size: .; D gene: TRBD1; CDR3 protein: CSVRQGAREQYF; CDR3 DNA: TGCAGCGTTCGACAGGGGGCCCGCGAGCAGTACTTC
V gene: TRBV2; J gene: TRBJ2-3; clone size: .; D gene: TRBD1; CDR3 protein: CASSDEDRGDRDTQYF; CDR3 DNA: TGTGCCAGCAGTGACGAGGACAGGGGAGATAGAGATACGCAGTATTTT
V gene: TRBV10-3; J gene: TRBJ1-1; clone size: .; D gene: TRBD1; CDR3 protein: CAISSRQGGSDTEAFF; CDR3 DNA: TGTGCCATCAGTAGCCGACAGGGGGGATCCGACACTGAAGCTTTCTTT
V gene: TRBV6-1; J gene: TRBJ2-2; clone size: .; D gene: TRBD1; CDR3 protein: CAARTGWDAGELFF; CDR3 DNA: TGTGCCGCCCGGACAGGGTGGGATGCCGGGGAGCTGTTTTTT
V gene: TRBV2; J gene: TRBJ2-7; clone size: .; D gene: TRBD1; CDR3 protein: CASRPTGAYYEQYF; CDR3 DNA: TGTGCCAGCAGACCCACAGGGGCATACTACGAGCAGTACTTC
V gene: TRBV20-1; J gene: TRBJ1-1; clone size: few; D gene: .; CDR3 protein: CSATINTEAFF; CDR3 DNA: TGCAGTGCTACAATCAACACTGAAGCTTTCTTT
V gene: TRBV7-9; J gene: TRBJ2-2; clone size: .; D gene: .; CDR3 protein: CASSLVAGNTGELFF; CDR3 DNA: TGTGCCAGCAGCTTAGTGGCTGGTAACACCGGGGAGCTGTTTTTT
V gene: TRBV5-1; J gene: TRBJ1-4; clone size: .; D gene: .; CDR3 protein: CASSWGGSGPNEKLFF; CDR3 DNA: TGCGCCAGCAGCTGGGGGGGGTCAGGGCCTAATGAAAAACTGTTTTTT
V gene: TRBV29-1; J gene: TRBJ1-5; clone size: .; D gene: .; CDR3 protein: CSVKAQDSNQPQHF; CDR3 DNA: TGCAGCGTTAAAGCACAGGATAGCAATCAGCCCCAGCATTTT
V gene: TRBV7-3; J gene: TRBJ2-1; clone size: .; D gene: TRBD2; CDR3 protein: CASSLNGLAGNEQFF; CDR3 DNA: TGTGCCAGCAGCTTAAATGGACTAGCGGGCAATGAGCAGTTCTTC
V gene: TRBV30; J gene: TRBJ1-6; clone size: .; D gene: .; CDR3 protein: CAWMAQGFRNSPLHF; CDR3 DNA: TGTGCCTGGATGGCACAGGGTTTTCGGAATTCACCCCTCCACTTT
V gene: TRBV5-1; J gene: TRBJ2-7; clone size: .; D gene: .; CDR3 protein: CASGSDRAYEQYF; CDR3 DNA: TGCGCCAGCGGGTCGGACAGAGCCTACGAGCAGTACTTC
V gene: TRBV30; J gene: TRBJ1-5; clone size: .; D gene: TRBD1; CDR3 protein: CAWSVMGQGAQPQHF; CDR3 DNA: TGTGCCTGGAGTGTAATGGGACAGGGGGCTCAGCCCCAGCATTTT
V gene: TRBV5-1; J gene: TRBJ2-2; clone size: few; D gene: .; CDR3 protein: CASSLAQGGRTGELFF; CDR3 DNA: TGCGCCAGCAGCTTGGCCCAGGGTGGGCGGACCGGGGAGCTGTTTTTT
V gene: TRBV27; J gene: TRBJ1-2; clone size: .; D gene: TRBD1; CDR3 protein: CASSRQGKGVYTF; CDR3 DNA: TGTGCCAGCAGCAGACAGGGGAAGGGCGTCTACACCTTC
V gene: TRBV7-2; J gene: TRBJ2-1; clone size: few; D gene: .; CDR3 protein: CASSLGGLEQFF; CDR3 DNA: TGTGCCAGCAGCTTAGGAGGATTAGAGCAGTTCTTC
V gene: TRBV4-3; J gene: TRBJ2-7; clone size: .; D gene: .; CDR3 protein: CASSQVRGLGGWGQYF; CDR3 DNA: TGCGCCAGCAGCCAAGTAAGAGGACTAGGGGGTTGGGGGCAGTACTTC
V gene: TRBV6-5; J gene: TRBJ1-1; clone size: .; D gene: .; CDR3 protein: CASSYTENTEAFF; CDR3 DNA: TGTGCCAGCAGTTACACTGAGAACACTGAAGCTTTCTTT
V gene: TRBV7-9; J gene: TRBJ2-3; clone size: .; D gene: TRBD1; CDR3 protein: CASRGQSTDTQYF; CDR3 DNA: TGTGCCAGCAGGGGACAGAGCACAGATACGCAGTATTTT
V gene: TRBV7-9; J gene: TRBJ2-3; clone size: few; D gene: TRBD1; CDR3 protein: CASSPIADRGTGFTDTQYF; CDR3 DNA: TGTGCCAGCAGCCCGATTGCAGATCGGGGGACAGGATTTACAGATACGCAGTATTTT
V gene: TRBV2; J gene: TRBJ2-4; clone size: once; D gene: .; CDR3 protein: CASDSPYRLAKNIQYF; CDR3 DNA: TGTGCCAGCGACAGTCCTTACCGACTAGCCAAAAACATTCAGTACTTC
V gene: TRBV4-1; J gene: TRBJ1-1; clone size: .; D gene: TRBD1; CDR3 protein: CASSRGNPGTANGAFF; CDR3 DNA: TGCGCCAGCAGCAGGGGGAATCCCGGGACAGCTAATGGAGCTTTCTTT
V gene: TRBV19; J gene: TRBJ2-1; clone size: .; D gene: TRBD2; CDR3 protein: CASRGGRGYNEQFF; CDR3 DNA: TGTGCCAGTAGGGGAGGGAGGGGTTACAATGAGCAGTTCTTC
V gene: TRBV2; J gene: TRBJ1-1; clone size: .; D gene: .; CDR3 protein: CASSEDRPSTEAFF; CDR3 DNA: TGTGCCAGCAGCGAGGACAGACCTAGCACTGAAGCTTTCTTT
V gene: TRBV6-5; J gene: TRBJ1-4; clone size: .; D gene: TRBD1; CDR3 protein: CASSSQGGGEKLFF; CDR3 DNA: TGTGCCAGCAGTAGCCAGGGGGGAGGTGAAAAACTGTTTTTT
V gene: TRBV7-3; J gene: TRBJ1-1; clone size: .; D gene: .; CDR3 protein: CASSLTQGGRAFF; CDR3 DNA: TGTGCCAGCAGCTTAACACAGGGTGGTAGAGCTTTCTTT
V gene: TRBV28; J gene: TRBJ2-2; clone size: .; D gene: .; CDR3 protein: CASSSPQGSNTGELFF; CDR3 DNA: TGTGCCAGCAGTTCGCCACAGGGATCGAACACCGGGGAGCTGTTTTTT
V gene: TRBV12-5; J gene: TRBJ1-1; clone size: .; D gene: .; CDR3 protein: CASGLQGEGAEAFF; CDR3 DNA: TGTGCTAGTGGTCTACAGGGAGAAGGGGCTGAAGCTTTCTTT
V gene: TRBV7-8; J gene: TRBJ2-6; clone size: .; D gene: TRBD1; CDR3 protein: CASSLRGRDSLWANVLTF; CDR3 DNA: TGTGCCAGCAGCTTAAGGGGACGGGACAGCCTATGGGCCAACGTCCTGACTTTC
V gene: TRBV6-6; J gene: TRBJ2-7; clone size: .; D gene: TRBD1; CDR3 protein: CASSLRGPDGPYF; CDR3 DNA: TGTGCCAGCTCCCTAAGGGGGCCAGACGGTCCGTACTTC
V gene: TRBV4-2; J gene: TRBJ1-1; clone size: .; D gene: .; CDR3 protein: CASSQEGRGGVGNTEAFF; CDR3 DNA: TGTGCCAGCAGCCAGGAAGGACGAGGGGGTGTAGGGAACACTGAAGCTTTCTTC
V gene: TRBV29-1; J gene: TRBJ2-7; clone size: .; D gene: .; CDR3 protein: CSVDGGAEQYF; CDR3 DNA: TGCAGCGTTGATGGAGGGGCCGAGCAGTACTTC
V gene: TRBV7-2; J gene: TRBJ1-2; clone size: .; D gene: .; CDR3 protein: CASSPGLLNYGYTF; CDR3 DNA: TGTGCCAGCAGCCCGGGACTACTCAACTATGGCTACACCTTC
V gene: TRBV5-1; J gene: TRBJ1-5; clone size: .; D gene: .; CDR3 protein: CASSEVGTGQPQHF; CDR3 DNA: TGCGCCAGCAGCGAGGTAGGGACTGGCCAGCCCCAGCATTTT
V gene: TRBV5-1; J gene: TRBJ2-3; clone size: .; D gene: .; CDR3 protein: CASGTGDRTDTQYF; CDR3 DNA: TGCGCCAGCGGGACGGGGGACCGCACAGATACGCAGTATTTT